This is a list of T cell receptor beta chains from one sample in a study of blood T cells in healthy people across ages. TCRdb independently ran MiXCR on the 5' RACE reads; one entry per CDR3 protein. The sample shows about 640,000 distinct CDR3 sequences, 58% of them seen only once. Sample: blood. The receptors originated from a man between 60 and 75 years old in good health. Both conserved end residues are part of each CDR3. Each record gives: clone size, D gene, J gene, V gene, CDR3 DNA, CDR3 protein. A D gene is named only where the DNA matches it firmly. Rows may omit the clone size; those that give it use once, few, many or a size class.

>once|TRBD1|TRBJ2-7|TRBV20-1
TGCAGTGCCAACACAGGGGGTGAGCAGTACTTC
CSANTGGEQYF
>NA|TRBD1|TRBJ1-2|TRBV6-2/TRBV6-3
TGTGCCAGCAGTTACTTCGGGACAGCTTTTAACTATGGCTACACCTTC
CASSYFGTAFNYGYTF
>many|NA|TRBJ2-3|TRBV12-3/TRBV12-4
TGTGCCAGCAGTTTTAGAGGGACCGCAGATGTGCAGTATTTT
CASSFRGTADVQYF
>NA|NA|TRBJ2-3|TRBV20-1
TGCAGTGCTAGGCCTCACGTCGTCTTAAATCGAGCTGGGGCAGATACGCAGTATTTT
CSARPHVVLNRAGADTQYF
>NA|NA|TRBJ2-7|TRBV29-1
TGCAGCGTTGCGGGCGCAACCTACGAGCAGTACTTC
CSVAGATYEQYF
>NA|TRBD1|TRBJ1-5|TRBV4-1
TGCGCCAGCAGCCAGGACAGGGGGCGGAGGGACAATCAGCCCCAGCATTTT
CASSQDRGRRDNQPQHF
>NA|NA|TRBJ2-5|TRBV7-9
TGTGCCAGCAGCCCCGAGGCGGGGGCCCCCGCTGACAAGCAGTACTTC
CASSPEAGAPADKQYF
>NA|NA|TRBJ2-1|TRBV5-1
TGCGCCAGCAGCTGGAGCAGGGTGAAGGGGGATGAGCAGTTCTTC
CASSWSRVKGDEQFF
>few|NA|TRBJ1-2|TRBV13
TGTGCCAGCAGCTACCGGGACTCCTATGGCTACACCTTC
CASSYRDSYGYTF
>few|NA|TRBJ2-6|TRBV6-6
TGTGCCAGCAGTAACCCAGGAGCGGCAGGGGCCAACGTCCTGACTTTC
CASSNPGAAGANVLTF
>NA|NA|TRBJ1-2|TRBV10-3
TGTGCCATCAGTGAGTCGATTGGGGGGAACTATGGCTACACCTTC
CAISESIGGNYGYTF
>NA|NA|TRBJ1-2|TRBV7-9
TGTGCCAGCGGGGGGCAGGACTATGGCTACACCTTC
CASGGQDYGYTF
>few|TRBD2|TRBJ2-1|TRBV7-2
TGTGCCAGCAGCTTTGTTCTAGCGGGATATAATGAGCAGTTCTTC
CASSFVLAGYNEQFF
>NA|NA|TRBJ1-6|TRBV5-1
TGCGCCAGCAGCGACACAGGGTCGTCAAATTCACCCCTCCACTTT
CASSDTGSSNSPLHF
>NA|TRBD1|TRBJ2-1|TRBV14
TGTGCCAGCAGTCAAAGACCGGGACAGATGGGCAAGGAGCAGTTCTTC
CASSQRPGQMGKEQFF
>NA|TRBD1|TRBJ2-5|TRBV9
TGTGCCAGCAGCCCCACCATAGGGACCGGGACAGGGGTTTCGAATGAGCAGTACTTC
CASSPTIGTGTGVSNEQYF
>NA|TRBD2|TRBJ2-3|TRBV10-3
TGTGCCATCAGTGGAGCGGGGGGCAGTTCTAGCACAGATACGCAGTATTTT
CAISGAGGSSSTDTQYF
>few|TRBD2|TRBJ2-7|TRBV28
TGTGCCAGCAGTCGGGGGGATCGGGCGGTTCAGTACTTC
CASSRGDRAVQYF
>NA|TRBD2|TRBJ2-2|TRBV20-1
TGCAGTGCTAGACCCATAGCGGGGAGGAACACCGGGGAGCTGTTTTTT
CSARPIAGRNTGELFF
>NA|TRBD1|TRBJ2-5|TRBV20-1
TGCAGTGCTCCGGCGGGGGGGACAGGGGGAGAGACCCAGTACTTC
CSAPAGGTGGETQYF
>NA|NA|TRBJ2-5|TRBV11-2
TGTGCCAGCAGCTCAATCGGGCCGAAGACCCAGTACTTC
CASSSIGPKTQYF
>few|NA|TRBJ2-5|TRBV20-1
TGCAGTGCTAGAGGACAGCCGGGAGAGACCCAGTACTTC
CSARGQPGETQYF
>NA|TRBD1|TRBJ2-7|TRBV3-1
TGTGCCAGCAGCCAAGAGGGACAGTTCTACGAGCAGTACTTC
CASSQEGQFYEQYF
>NA|NA|TRBJ1-6|TRBV24-1
TGTGCCACCAGTGAGGAGGGAGACTCACCCCTCCACTTT
CATSEEGDSPLHF
>NA|TRBD1|TRBJ2-2|TRBV7-2
TGTGCCAGCAGAGAGACAGGGCACACCGGGGAGCTGTTTTTT
CASRETGHTGELFF
>once|NA|TRBJ2-5|TRBV28
TGTGCCAGCAAGGGGCAGCGACAGACCCAGTACTTC
CASKGQRQTQYF
>NA|TRBD2|TRBJ2-3|TRBV12-3/TRBV12-4
TGTGCCAGCAGTTTACGGTCTAGCGGAGCAGATACGCAGTATTTT
CASSLRSSGADTQYF
>NA|NA|TRBJ2-1|TRBV10-2
TGCGCCAGCAGTGAGGACAGGGAGGAGAATGAGCAGTTCTTC
CASSEDREENEQFF
>NA|NA|TRBJ2-1|TRBV25-1
TGTGCCAGCAGTGAATTGGGACACAAAACCTACAATGAGCAGTTCTTC
CASSELGHKTYNEQFF
>NA|TRBD1|TRBJ1-2|TRBV12-3/TRBV12-4
TGTGCCAGCAGTGCCACAGGGGGCGCGGTTGGCTACACCTTC
CASSATGGAVGYTF
>few|NA|TRBJ2-1|TRBV5-5
TGTGCCAGCACCAAGGCCGTGGGTTCCTACAATGAGCAGTTCTTC
CASTKAVGSYNEQFF
>NA|NA|TRBJ2-7|TRBV5-1
TGCGCCAGCAGGCCAGTTGGTGGCCACGAGCAGTACTTC
CASRPVGGHEQYF
>NA|TRBD1|TRBJ2-7|TRBV12-3/TRBV12-4
TGTGCCAGCAGCAACCGGGACAGGGGGACGTACGAGCAGTACTTC
CASSNRDRGTYEQYF
>NA|NA|TRBJ1-1|TRBV6-5
TGTGCCAGCAGTCGGGTAGGAACCGTCGGCACTGAAGCTTTCTTT
CASSRVGTVGTEAFF
>NA|NA|TRBJ1-6|TRBV6-1
TGTGCCAGCCATCCCCAGGGCAGTGGCTCACCCCTCCACTTT
CASHPQGSGSPLHF
>few|TRBD1|TRBJ2-6|TRBV5-1
TGCGCCAGCAGCATAGGACAGGCCGGGGCCAACGTCCTGACTTTC
CASSIGQAGANVLTF
>NA|NA|TRBJ2-5|TRBV4-1
TGCGCCAGTAGCCAAGAAGTTGCGAGGTGGCCCCAGTACTTC
CASSQEVARWPQYF
>NA|NA|TRBJ2-1|TRBV12-3/TRBV12-4
TGTGCCAGCAGCTTTCTCGGGGTTGGGCAGTTCTTC
CASSFLGVGQFF
>few|TRBD2|TRBJ2-5|TRBV20-1
TGCAGTGCTCCCAAACTAGCGGGGTACCAAGAGACCCAGTACTTC
CSAPKLAGYQETQYF
>NA|NA|TRBJ2-6|TRBV5-1
TGCGCCAGCAGCCCGAATACAGGGAACTCTGGGGCCAACGTCCTGACTTTC
CASSPNTGNSGANVLTF
>NA|NA|TRBJ2-5|TRBV9
TGTGCCAGCAGCGCCCGAAGCGGAGGGGTAGGAGAGACCCAGTACTTC
CASSARSGGVGETQYF
>once|NA|TRBJ1-2|TRBV9
TGTGCCAGCGCGGGTGGGGCAACGAGAGGCTACACCTTC
CASAGGATRGYTF
>NA|NA|TRBJ2-5|TRBV6-1
TGTGCCAGCCTGGACTGCGGGGAGCAGTACTTC
CASLDCGEQYF
>NA|NA|TRBJ2-7|TRBV7-2
TGTGCCAGCAAGCCCCCTACTGGCGGGGGCCCCAAGTACTTC
CASKPPTGGGPKYF
>NA|TRBD1|TRBJ2-1|TRBV18
TGTGCCAGCTCACCACCGAGTCAGGGGGCCTACAATGAGCAGTTCTTC
CASSPPSQGAYNEQFF
>NA|NA|TRBJ2-7|TRBV7-2
TGTGCCAGCAGTCCGCGGAGAGGGGCGGCCTACGAGCAGTACTTC
CASSPRRGAAYEQYF
>NA|TRBD2|TRBJ2-1|TRBV4-2
TGTGCCAGCAGCCAAAGCGGGGGGAACCACTACAATGAGCAGTTCTTC
CASSQSGGNHYNEQFF